Below are 7 T cell receptor beta chains sequenced from a single sample in a study of shared clonotypes between healthy human individuals. Produced via immunoSEQ multiplex PCR; TCRdb's table is partial and in-frame only. This table holds a few hundred thousand clones, 74% found once. Specimen: memory CD4+ T cells sorted from blood. Subset specified: CD45RA-negative fraction. These receptors were taken from a man aged 25-45 years in good health.

This clone showed up just a few times. The rearrangement links TRBV27 to TRBJ2-3; 8 nucleotides align to TRBD1. The CDR3 loop spans 17 amino acids. V lost 3 bases, J lost 2 bases, and 10 bases stayed unmatched. Germline CDR1 MNHEY, CDR2 SMNVEV (reference sequence). The chain's CDR3 is CASSFSGRGRNTDTQYF. Written as DNA, the CDR3 is TGTGCCAGCAGTTTCAGTGGCAGGGGGCGAAACACAGATACGCAGTATTTT.

As concerns this clone: This sequence may be a read error, since a much larger clone differs from it by one base. The sample carries other DNA sequences with the same CDR3. The V and J genes are TRBV5-1 and TRBJ2-5, with D perhaps being TRBD1 or TRBD2 (6 bases each). Germline V CDR1 and CDR2: SGHRS, YFSETQ. The CDR3 totals 17 residues. V lost 0 bases to trimming and J lost 5 bases, with 20 bases between them. This chain's CDR3 is CASSLGGPGTWVETQYF. The CDR3, as DNA: TGCGCCAGCAGCTTGGGGGGGCCGGGGACTTGGGTGGAGACCCAGTACTTC.

The chain is built from TRBV5-1 and TRBJ2-7; weak D call: TRBD1 (5 bases). From germline, CDR1 is SGHRS and CDR2 YFSETQ. The CDR3 totals 13 residues. V dropped 2 bases and J dropped 0 bases, with 6 bases sitting between them. In DNA form, the CDR3 reads TGCGCCAGCAGCTTTGGACACTCCTACGAGCAGTACTTC. Amino acids: CASSFGHSYEQYF. The whole variable domain, remainder taken from reference TRBV5-1 and TRBJ2-7, is KAGVTQTPRYLIKTRGQQVTLSCSPISGHRSVSWYQQTPGQGLQFLFEYFSETQRNKGNFPGRFSGRQFSNSRSEMNVSTLELGDSALYLCASSFGHSYEQYFGPGTRLTVT.

This sequence joins TRBV18 and TRBJ2-3; TRBD1 is a possible D gene (6 bases). The germline gives CDR1 KGHSH, CDR2 LQKENI. There are 15 residues in the CDR3. Trimming shortened V by 3 bases and J by 5 bases, and 15 bases separated the two germline ends. For the CDR3, the DNA is TGTGCCAGCTCACCTAGCCGGGACAATCTAGATACGCAGTATTTT. Protein product: CASSPSRDNLDTQYF.

The rearrangement joins TRBV7-2 to TRBJ2-1; 9 bases fit TRBD1. Germline V gives CDR1 SGHTA, CDR2 FQGNSA. This CDR3 has 14 amino acids. V trimming: 1 base; J trimming: 8 bases; junction bases outside the gene matches: 3. DNA of the CDR3: TGTGCCAGCAGCTTAGATAACAGGGGGCATGAGCAGTTCTTC. Protein product: CASSLDNRGHEQFF. Combining the CDR3 with reference TRBV7-2 and TRBJ2-1 gives the whole variable domain GAGVSQSPSNKVTEKGKDVELRCDPISGHTALYWYRQSLGQGLEFLIYFQGNSAPDKSGLPSDRFSAERTGGSVSTLTIQRTQQEDSAVYLCASSLDNRGHEQFFGPGTRLTVL.

This chain uses TRBV29-1 with TRBJ1-2; perhaps TRBD1 as D (6 bases). The CDR3 sequence is 12 residues long. The V and J ends lost 7 bases and 6 bases respectively, with 15 bases between them. In germline, CDR1 is SQVTM, CDR2 ANQGSEA. The DNA of the CDR3 is TGCAGCGCCGCTCAGGGGATGAATGGCTACACCTTC. Protein sequence: CSAAQGMNGYTF. The variable domain in full, completed from reference TRBV29-1 and TRBJ1-2, reads SAVISQKPSRDICQRGTSLTIQCQVDSQVTMMFWYRQQPGQSLTLIATANQGSEATYESGFVIDKFPISRPNLTFSTLTVSNMSPEDSSIYLCSAAQGMNGYTFGSGTRLTVV.

The chain combines TRBV5-6 with TRBJ2-2, with unresolved D. In germline, CDR1 is SGHDT, CDR2 YYEEEE. V was cut by 5 bases and J by 3 bases, with 11 bases left in between. CDR3 size: 14 residues. Written as DNA, the CDR3 is TGTGCCAGCAGATCCCCATGGGACACCGGGGAGCTGTTTTTT. Translation gives CASRSPWDTGELFF.